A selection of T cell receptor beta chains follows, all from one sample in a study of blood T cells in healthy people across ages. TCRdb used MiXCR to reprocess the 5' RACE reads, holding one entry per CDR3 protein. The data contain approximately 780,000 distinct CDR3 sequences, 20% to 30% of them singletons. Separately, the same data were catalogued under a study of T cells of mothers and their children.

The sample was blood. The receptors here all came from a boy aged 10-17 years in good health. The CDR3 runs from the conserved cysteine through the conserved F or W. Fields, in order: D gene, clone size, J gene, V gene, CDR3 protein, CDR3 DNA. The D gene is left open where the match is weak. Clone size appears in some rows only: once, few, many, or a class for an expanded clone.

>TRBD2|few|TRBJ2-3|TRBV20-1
CSARASGGFTDTQYF
TGCAGTGCGCGGGCTAGCGGGGGGTTCACAGATACGCAGTATTTT
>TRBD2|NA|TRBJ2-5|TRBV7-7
CASSLASGGVETQYF
TGTGCTAGCAGCTTAGCTAGCGGGGGGGTTGAGACCCAGTACTTC
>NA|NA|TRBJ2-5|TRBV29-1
CSGRQDQETQYF
TGCAGCGGTCGACAGGACCAAGAGACCCAGTACTTC
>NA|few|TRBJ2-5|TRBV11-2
CASSLPGAETQYF
TGTGCCAGCAGCTTGCCAGGTGCGGAGACCCAGTACTTC
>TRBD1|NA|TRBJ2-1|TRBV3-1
CASSPYVQGASNEQFF
TGTGCCAGCAGCCCCTATGTACAGGGGGCGAGTAATGAGCAGTTCTTC
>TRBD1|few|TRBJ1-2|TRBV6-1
CASSPTGQGSGYTF
TGTGCCAGCAGTCCCACTGGACAGGGGAGTGGCTACACCTTC
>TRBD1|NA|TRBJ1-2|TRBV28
CASSYRGGGYTF
TGTGCCAGCAGCTACAGGGGGGGTGGCTACACCTTC
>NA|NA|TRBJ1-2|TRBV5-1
CASRRAGLLDTNYGYTF
TGCGCCAGCAGGCGGGCGGGACTCTTGGACACTAACTATGGCTACACCTTC
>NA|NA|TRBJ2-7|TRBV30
CAWSLGSYEQYF
TGTGCCTGGTCCTTGGGCTCCTACGAGCAGTACTTC
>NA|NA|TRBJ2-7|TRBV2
CASRISLEHEQYF
TGTGCCAGCCGAATATCCTTGGAACACGAGCAGTACTTC
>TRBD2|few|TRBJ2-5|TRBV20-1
CSARLAGIQETQYF
TGCAGTGCTAGACTAGCGGGGATCCAAGAGACCCAGTACTTC
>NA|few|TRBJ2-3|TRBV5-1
CASSPGGGGGVTDTQYF
TGCGCCAGCAGCCCAGGGGGTGGCGGGGGAGTCACAGATACGCAGTATTTT
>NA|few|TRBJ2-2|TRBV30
CAWSNGAFANTGELFF
TGTGCCTGGAGTAACGGGGCGTTCGCGAACACCGGGGAGCTGTTTTTT
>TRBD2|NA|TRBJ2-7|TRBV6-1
CASRPPGLASSNEQYF
TGTGCCAGCAGGCCGCCGGGACTAGCTTCGTCAAACGAGCAGTACTTC
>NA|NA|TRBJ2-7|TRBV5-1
CASATWDGGEEQYF
TGCGCCAGCGCTACTTGGGACGGGGGAGAGGAGCAGTACTTC
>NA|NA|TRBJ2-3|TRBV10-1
CASSAGDGGSADTQYF
TGCGCCAGCAGTGCCGGGGACGGAGGATCAGCAGATACGCAGTATTTT
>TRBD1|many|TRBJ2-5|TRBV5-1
CASSSGQGYQETQYF
TGCGCCAGCAGCTCGGGACAGGGGTACCAAGAGACCCAGTACTTC
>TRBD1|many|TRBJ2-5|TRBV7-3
CASSLTPDRGRETQYF
TGTGCCAGCAGCTTAACTCCGGACAGGGGGCGGGAGACCCAGTACTTC
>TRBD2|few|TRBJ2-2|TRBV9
CASSVAAGGPGGELFF
TGTGCCAGCAGCGTAGCGGCGGGGGGGCCAGGCGGGGAGCTGTTTTTT
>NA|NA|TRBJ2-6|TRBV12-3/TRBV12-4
CASSLTDRNSGANVLTF
TGTGCCAGCAGTTTGACGGACCGCAACTCTGGGGCCAACGTCCTGACTTTC
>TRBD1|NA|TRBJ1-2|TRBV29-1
CSANGPGAGTGGLRGYTF
TGCAGCGCGAATGGTCCAGGAGCCGGGACAGGCGGCCTCCGGGGCTACACCTTC
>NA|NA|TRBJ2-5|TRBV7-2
CASSSRQDQYF
TGTGCCAGCAGCTCGCGACAGGACCAGTACTTC
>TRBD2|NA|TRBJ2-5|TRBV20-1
CSAGTSGGQETQYF
TGCAGTGCAGGGACTAGCGGGGGCCAAGAGACCCAGTACTTC
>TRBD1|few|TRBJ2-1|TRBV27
CASSFDRESEQFF
TGTGCCAGCAGTTTCGACAGGGAAAGTGAGCAGTTCTTC
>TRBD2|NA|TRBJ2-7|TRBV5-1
CASSLRTSGSSYEQYF
TGCGCCAGCAGCTTGAGGACTAGCGGAAGCTCCTACGAGCAGTACTTC
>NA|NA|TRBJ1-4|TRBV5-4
CASSRQPQNEKLFF
TGTGCCAGCAGCCGACAGCCCCAAAATGAAAAACTGTTTTTT
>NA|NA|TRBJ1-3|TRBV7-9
CASSLQPGNTIYF
TGTGCCAGCAGCTTACAGCCTGGAAACACCATATATTTT
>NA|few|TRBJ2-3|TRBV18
CASSPQNFLTDTQYF
TGTGCCAGCTCACCACAGAACTTTCTTACAGATACGCAGTATTTT
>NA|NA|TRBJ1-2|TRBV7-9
CASSGNRGGLQNYGYTF
TGTGCCAGCAGCGGAAACCGGGGGGGTCTTCAGAACTATGGCTACACCTTC
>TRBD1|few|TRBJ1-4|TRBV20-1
CSAAMTGFEKLFF
TGCAGTGCTGCTATGACAGGGTTTGAAAAACTGTTTTTT
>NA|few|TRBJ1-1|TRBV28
CASSFPSRSQRINTEAFF
TGTGCCAGCAGTTTCCCTTCCAGGAGCCAGAGGATAAACACTGAAGCTTTCTTT
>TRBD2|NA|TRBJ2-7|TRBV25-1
CASSEGVRTSGGTPYEQYF
TGTGCCAGCAGTGAGGGGGTGAGAACTAGCGGGGGGACCCCCTACGAGCAGTACTTC
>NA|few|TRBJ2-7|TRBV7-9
CASSLDPSPEQYF
TGTGCCAGCAGCTTAGACCCCAGCCCGGAGCAGTACTTC
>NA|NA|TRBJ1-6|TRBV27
CASGVSYNSPLHF
TGCGCCAGCGGGGTGTCCTATAATTCACCCCTCCACTTT
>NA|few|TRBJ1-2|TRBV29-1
CSVEGRSGGYTF
TGCAGCGTTGAAGGTAGATCAGGAGGCTACACCTTC
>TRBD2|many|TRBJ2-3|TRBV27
CASSSFSSGGATDTQYF
TGTGCCAGCAGTTCCTTCTCTAGCGGGGGGGCGACAGATACGCAGTATTTT
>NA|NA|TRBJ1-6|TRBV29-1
CSVEEGRRSPLHF
TGCAGCGTTGAAGAGGGAAGGCGGTCACCCCTCCACTTT
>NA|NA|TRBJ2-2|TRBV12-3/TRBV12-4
CASSLPTAWAGELFF
TGTGCCAGCAGTCTTCCGACAGCGTGGGCCGGGGAGCTGTTTTTT
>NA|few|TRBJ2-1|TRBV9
CASSGSRGGLIGNEQFF
TGTGCCAGCAGCGGCTCTCGCGGGGGCCTCATTGGGAATGAGCAGTTCTTC
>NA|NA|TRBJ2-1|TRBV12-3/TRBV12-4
CASRETGTSNEQFF
TGTGCCAGCAGAGAGACCGGGACCTCTAATGAGCAGTTCTTC
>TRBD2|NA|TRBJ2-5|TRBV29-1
CSVQRGPRETQYF
TGCAGCGTCCAGCGGGGACCTCGGGAGACCCAGTACTTC